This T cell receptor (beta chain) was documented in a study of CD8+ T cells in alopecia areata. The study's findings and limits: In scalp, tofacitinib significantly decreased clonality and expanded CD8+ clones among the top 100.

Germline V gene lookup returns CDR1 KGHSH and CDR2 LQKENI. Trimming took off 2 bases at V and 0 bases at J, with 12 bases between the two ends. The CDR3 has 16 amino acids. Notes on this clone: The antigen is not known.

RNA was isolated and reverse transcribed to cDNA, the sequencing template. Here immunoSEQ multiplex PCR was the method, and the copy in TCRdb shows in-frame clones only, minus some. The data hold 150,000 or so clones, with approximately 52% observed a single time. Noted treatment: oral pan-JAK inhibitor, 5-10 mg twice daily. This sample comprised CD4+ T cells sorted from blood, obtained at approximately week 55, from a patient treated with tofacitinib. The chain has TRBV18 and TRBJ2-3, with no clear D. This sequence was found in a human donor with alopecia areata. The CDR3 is CASSPSSMASTDTQYF. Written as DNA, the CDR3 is TGTGCCAGCTCACCATCTTCGATGGCTAGCACAGATACGCAGTATTTT.